A selection of T cell receptor beta chains follows, all from one sample in a study of CD8 T cells in Susac syndrome. TCRdb reanalysed the immunoSEQ multiplex PCR reads using MiXCR and keeps one entry per CDR3 protein. The table has roughly 200,000 distinct CDR3 sequences, approximately 95% seen once. The sequenced sample consisted of CD4+ T cells from PBMCs. Receptors were obtained from a human donor with multiple sclerosis. Each CDR3 is given with its conserved first and last residue. Only part of the rows carry a size: once, few, many, or a class if the clone is expanded.

cdr3_aa v_call clone_size
CASSNPGSEETQYF TRBV21-1 .
CASSQALLGGAPGEQYF TRBV5-4 .
CASRDRVASPLHF TRBV6-6 .
CASSDGRPSYEQYF TRBV2 .
CATSRTGTQSSPLHF TRBV15 .
CASSPLDSPNTEAFF TRBV18 once
CASSEAIGAGANVLTF TRBV6-1 .
CASIPDRYEQFF TRBV21-1 .
CSVGDRGYNEQFF TRBV29-1 .
CASSAQGRDTEAFF TRBV7-9 .
CASSQVARGYHSPLHF TRBV3-1 .
CASSSGVGGAETQYF TRBV9 .
CATSRGLAVVEETQYF TRBV15 .
CASSQGAGSETQYF TRBV3-1 .
CASSPRSPGRYEQYF TRBV7-8 .
CASSHLVAQTNEQFF TRBV4-1 .
CASSLGGPGETQYF TRBV5-1 .
CSVGGGGIGDTQYF TRBV29-1 .
CASSVGNQPQHF TRBV2 once
CASSVADSEAFF TRBV9 .
CASRRDRDTDTQYF TRBV6-5 .
CASRQVAGGQTSGANVLTF TRBV3-1 .
CASSPTSGGETQYF TRBV7-9 .
CATHGLGAITDTQYF TRBV12-3/TRBV12-4 once
CAWIRDRFSGGAEVEQFF TRBV30 .
CATSRGSQGSTDTQYF TRBV15 .
CASGTTGETQYF TRBV27 .
CASSQAGKFYNEQFF TRBV3-1 .
CASSGDRGYGYTF TRBV2 .
CSARGPIGNQPQHF TRBV20-1 .
CASSQRGQDGYTF TRBV3-1 .
CASSVTLGATEAFF TRBV7-3 .
CSARAAGAKGYEQYF TRBV20-1 .
CASSLGGSLNTEAFF TRBV7-2 .
CASSRATGIYSPLHF TRBV3-1 .
CASSRSGGVYNEQFF TRBV9 .
CASGTGTANTEAFF TRBV3-1 .
CASSVTDYQNYGYTF TRBV9 .
CASSDDGVGGYTF TRBV7-3 .
CASTERGADTQYF TRBV6-2/TRBV6-3 .
CATSACYTF TRBV24-1 .
CASSLVQQETQYF TRBV5-1 .
CSVTGGGKAFF TRBV29-1 .
CATSPGLAGLIDEQFF TRBV24-1 .
CAWSVNDLGQPQHF TRBV30 .
CASSVASGDYNEQFF TRBV9 .
CSVEDWGTSGNTIYF TRBV29-1 .
CATSDWGQTNEQFF TRBV24-1 .
CATSRDKREETQYF TRBV15 .
CSVEDSPGASEKLFF TRBV29-1 .
CASNFDGPELFF TRBV2 .
CASSADRGYQPQHF TRBV2 .
CAWSQVYGYTF TRBV30 few
CASSLWTGADEQYF TRBV4-1 .
CASSLGGVDEKLFF TRBV7-2 .
CASSLGASGGGDTQYF TRBV12-3/TRBV12-4 .
CSADLTPGGGTADTQYF TRBV20-1 .
CASSPPTGNLYEQYF TRBV5-1 .
CAISRDSGANVLTF TRBV10-3 .
CASSQEGQFPYGYTF TRBV3-1 .